Following are 14 T cell receptor beta chains from one sample sequenced in a study of blood T cell repertoires in COVID-19. Clones were sequenced by immunoSEQ multiplex PCR, and TCRdb holds only the in-frame ones, with some missing. This sample yields over 600,000 clones, of which 70% to 90% are seen a single time; roughly 0.25% belongs to the top ten. Sequencing was done on a sample of peripheral blood. The receptors derive from a woman younger than 35 with acute or convalescent COVID-19.

The chain couples TRBV10-3 to TRBJ1-1; maybe TRBD1 (6 bases). The V end was cut by 8 bases, the J end by 0 bases, with 10 bases between. Germline CDR1 reads ENHRY; CDR2 reads SYGVKD. The CDR3 length is 13 residues. The CDR3 region is CAIRGALNTEAFF. The CDR3 DNA reads TGTGCCATCCGGGGGGCTCTGAACACTGAAGCTTTCTTT.

This clone occurred a few times. The chain joins TRBV6-4 to TRBJ2-1, with TRBD2 matching 9 bases. V was pared by 2 bases and J by 6 bases, with 8 bases of the junction left unmatched. CDR3 length: 16 residues. Germline CDR1 MRHNA, CDR2 SNTAGT. The CDR3 DNA reads as TGTGCCAGCAGTGACCAGGCGGGGGGGCCGAGCAATGAGCAGTTCTTC. It specifies CASSDQAGGPSNEQFF.

This clone was counted a single time. The chain carries TRBV19 and TRBJ1-2, with TRBD1 matching 7 bases. Germline V gene sequence: CDR1 LNHDA, CDR2 SQIVND (reference sequence). The CDR3 consists of 13 residues. J gave up 4 bases and V 3 bases, and 2 bases lay outside the gene matches. CDR3 bases: TGTGCCAGTAGTATTGGGGACAGCTATGGCTACACCTTC. Its translation is CASSIGDSYGYTF.

V is TRBV19 and J is TRBJ1-5, with D unresolved. The germline V and J ends were trimmed by 7 bases and 4 bases, with 17 bases remaining between them. The CDR3 runs to 15 residues. Germline CDR1 is LNHDA and CDR2 is SQIVND (reference sequence). This CDR3 is CASTPLPRGNQPQHF. The CDR3 bases are TGTGCCAGTACCCCACTACCGAGAGGGAATCAGCCCCAGCATTTT.

The rearrangement links TRBV7-2 to TRBJ1-2, with D hard to call. Trimming stripped 4 bases from V and 8 bases from J, with 20 bases between. Germline lookup yields CDR1 SGHTA and CDR2 FQGNSA. The CDR3 extends over 15 amino acids. The CDR3 sequence is CASSSREGFRSGYTF. The CDR3 region has the DNA TGTGCCAGCAGCTCTCGAGAGGGTTTTCGGTCGGGCTACACCTTC.

V is TRBV24-1 and J is TRBJ2-1; D uncertain. The V gene's germline CDR1 is KGHDR and CDR2 SFDVKD. The CDR3 covers 18 residues. Trimming removed 4 bases from V and 0 bases from J, with 18 bases in between. In DNA form, the CDR3 reads TGTGCCACCAGTGACCCGACAATAACCGATAGCTCCTACAATGAGCAGTTCTTC. It yields the protein CATSDPTITDSSYNEQFF.

V and J are TRBV7-9 and TRBJ2-5, with 16 bases that match TRBD2. The CDR3 consists of 19 residues. Germline V CDR1 and CDR2: SEHNR, FQNEAQ (reference sequence). J was trimmed by 5 bases and V by 3 bases; bases with no gene match: 12. The CDR3: CASSFGTSGGAADMETQYF. Written as DNA, the CDR3 is TGTGCCAGCAGCTTTGGGACTAGCGGGGGGGCGGCTGATATGGAGACCCAGTACTTC.

Concerning this clone itself: Likely a read error: the CDR3 ends without its conserved phenylalanine or tryptophan. It is unclear where the CDR3 begins or ends on the DNA, so no DNA is shown, and the CDR3 is as TCRdb lists it. The rearrangement uses TRBV21-1 and TRBJ1-4; the table's D call of TRBD1 was not tested on the DNA. TRBV21-1 is annotated as a pseudogene. The CDR3 is 10 amino acids long, termini counted. The CDR3 is CASSGRQFPA.

This clone showed up just a few times. The chain is built from TRBV7-2 and TRBJ2-1; 10 positions agree with TRBD2. The CDR3 runs 15 residues. Germline CDR1 and CDR2: SGHTA and FQGNSA. Trimming cost V 2 bases and J 13 bases; bases outside gene matches: 11. The CDR3 here is CASSLSLAGALGQFF. CDR3 DNA sequence: TGTGCCAGCAGCTTAAGTCTAGCGGGGGCTCTAGGTCAGTTCTTC.

V usage is TRBV25-1 and J usage is TRBJ1-5; possibly TRBD1 for D (6 bases). The CDR3 runs 16 residues. In germline, CDR1 is MGHDK, CDR2 SYGVNS. Between the trimmed V and J ends, which lost 2 bases and 2 bases, there was a span of 13 bases. The CDR3 DNA reads as TGTGCCAGCAGTGAAGCCTCAGGGGTAGGCAATCAGCCCCAGCATTTT. This encodes CASSEASGVGNQPQHF.

This clone was seen a single time. The chain recombines TRBV4-3 with TRBJ2-7, with TRBD2 as a possible D gene (5 bases). The germline V and J ends were trimmed by 2 bases and 0 bases, with 11 bases remaining between them. This CDR3 is built from 15 residues. The germline gives CDR1 LGHNA, CDR2 YSLEER. The CDR3 reads CASSQLLGSSYEQYF. CDR3 coding DNA: TGCGCCAGCAGCCAACTATTAGGGAGCTCCTACGAGCAGTACTTC.

The chain is built from TRBV6-5 and TRBJ1-1; maybe TRBD1 (6 bases). The CDR3 contains 12 residues. Germline assignment: CDR1 MNHEY and CDR2 SVGAGI. CDR3 sequence: CATGTWNTEAFF. DNA for the CDR3: TGTGCGACCGGGACATGGAACACTGAAGCTTTCTTT.

The chain is built from TRBV4-2 and TRBJ1-1, with 8 bases aligning to TRBD1. CDR1 LGHNA and CDR2 YNFKEQ come from the germline V gene. The CDR3 totals 15 residues. Trimming at V came to 2 bases and at J to 5 bases, leaving 7 bases not matched to a gene. The CDR3 is CASSQTDREWTEAFF. The CDR3 nucleotides read TGTGCCAGCAGCCAAACGGACAGGGAATGGACTGAAGCTTTCTTT.

The genes are TRBV6-5 and TRBJ2-1; D unresolved. The V and J ends lost 7 bases and 2 bases respectively, with 12 bases between them. The CDR3 extends over 14 amino acids. The V gene's germline CDR1 is MNHEY and CDR2 SVGAGI. CDR3 amino acids: CASNTIPTYNEQFF. CDR3 in DNA: TGTGCCAGCAATACAATCCCAACCTACAATGAGCAGTTCTTC.